This T cell receptor beta chain was recovered during a study of T cells in Graves' hyperthyroidism and ophthalmopathy. This clonotype appeared many times. Amplification of TCR beta CDR3 regions was performed using RNA transcripts as template. During a first-round RT-PCR of the TCR CDR3, the HTBI primer set was used. TCRdb re-called the multiplex PCR reads through MiXCR, storing one row per CDR3 protein. The data show 220,000 or so distinct CDR3 sequences, 15% to 20% seen once. The CDR3 totals 21 residues. J gave up 2 bases and V 6 bases, and 20 bases lay outside the gene matches. Germline lookup yields CDR1 MNHEY and CDR2 SMNVEV (reference sequence).

The origin of this receptor is a woman aged 18 to 35 with Graves' ophthalmopathy. The sequenced sample consisted of blood. The chain has TRBV27 and TRBJ2-5; the match to TRBD2 covers 14 bases. The CDR3 loop is CASRRNRLAGGPPGIQETQYF. The CDR3 DNA is TGTGCCAGCAGAAGAAATAGACTAGCGGGAGGGCCACCAGGTATTCAAGAGACCCAGTACTTC.